This T cell receptor (beta chain) emerged from a study of T cells in Graves' hyperthyroidism and ophthalmopathy. Study results and limitations: In simple terms, a model built on 13 V-J features told ophthalmopathy apart from stable hyperthyroidism. Blood samples included most of the expanded thyroid clonotypes exceeding 0.001. It was a median about 7.1 months before onset that the model predicted ophthalmopathy.

There were TCR beta CDR3 regions amplified from RNA transcripts. With the HTBI primer set, the TCR CDR3 went through a first round of RT-PCR. MiXCR, applied by TCRdb to the multiplex PCR reads, yields one record per CDR3 protein. The table shows about 510,000 distinct CDR3 sequences, with roughly 45% occurring only once. As for this clonotype: The target antigen is unknown.

CDR1 and CDR2 from the germline V gene are DFQATT and SNEGSKA (reference sequence). V was shortened by 0 bases and J by 6 bases, with 14 bases between the two germline ends. CDR3 length: 14 amino acids. The sequence was collected from an adult woman with Graves' disease, either hyperthyroidism or ophthalmopathy (not recorded which). V is TRBV20-1 and J is TRBJ1-2, with D maybe TRBD1 (6 bases). The sample consisted of peripheral blood or thyroid tissue (not recorded which). CDR3 in amino acids: CSARDEDRLDGYTF. CDR3 coding DNA: TGCAGTGCTAGAGACGAAGACAGGTTGGATGGCTACACCTTC.